This entry describes one T cell receptor (beta chain). This sample was included in a study of blood T cell repertoires in COVID-19. The length of the CDR3 is 11 residues. Germline-derived CDR1 and CDR2 are SQVTM and ANQGSEA. V was pared by 4 bases and J by 10 bases, with 12 bases between. This table comes from immunoSEQ multiplex PCR, and its TCRdb copy is limited to in-frame clones, with some not included. The table lists approximately 200,000 clones, about 83% of them singletons. This chain links TRBV29-1 with TRBJ2-3; possibly TRBD2 for D (6 bases). The sequence was obtained from a person aged 65 to 85 with COVID-19, enrolled during active disease. Sequencing input: peripheral blood. CDR3 amino acids: CSVGDAGPQYF. The CDR3 nucleotides read TGCAGCGTTGGCGACGCGGGGCCGCAGTATTTT.